Sequencing of this T cell receptor beta chain was carried out in a study of blood T cell repertoires in COVID-19. Across the study: The United States, Italy and Spain supplied acute and convalescent COVID-19 samples.

The table came from immunoSEQ multiplex PCR; TCRdb's copy has only in-frame clones and leaves some out. This repertoire shows roughly 49,000 clones, 83% found once; its top ten account for approximately 15%. This receptor was taken from a middle-aged man with acute or convalescent COVID-19. What was sequenced was peripheral blood.

The CDR3 DNA sequence: TGTGCCAGCAGATCCCCTCGGGTGGACGAGCAGTACGTC. Protein: CASRSPRVDEQYV. The chain recombines TRBV11-2 with TRBJ2-7; no firm D call. This CDR3 contains 13 residues. Trimming took off 6 bases at V and 5 bases at J, with 14 bases between the two ends. CDR1 is SGHAT, CDR2 FQNNGV, per germline.